This T cell receptor (beta chain) was documented in a study of cytomegalovirus exposure and HLA in healthy donors (TCRdb year 2017). Turning to the overall study: According to a later analysis, the 120 or so validation repertoires were produced on the same platform as the 700 or so repertoires of the first cohort. The study aimed to test whether cataloging public T cell receptors could reveal signatures of past pathogen exposure. Besides the first cohort of 666 subjects, a separate validation cohort made up of 95 to 150 different subjects was used. To predict cytomegalovirus infection status, the study brought together high-throughput TCR immunosequencing, statistical association of individual TCRs with disease status, and machine learning.

Study-wide conclusions, independent of this receptor: The authors suggested that the approach could potentially be generalized to other disease states and immunological phenotypes. In vitro tests confirmed that a few of the cytomegalovirus-associated TCR beta chains recognize cytomegalovirus antigens. Cytomegalovirus status was reported to be diagnosed by the classifier with high specificity and sensitivity in both the original and validation cohorts. While some public TCRs were present in many individuals, most TCR sequences turned up only very rarely across donors. A later analysis found that TCRs clustered in the first cohort also tended to co-occur in the 100 to 150 validation repertoires, with roughly 95% of cluster scores above 0. The study listed approximately 150 TCR beta chains as associated with cytomegalovirus. All 120 or so repertoires were used to score co-occurrence in the validation cohort in a later analysis, because that analysis had no HLA typing for the cohort.

The donors belonged to the validation cohort of over a hundred subjects, which was separate from the roughly 700-subject first cohort. Library preparation employed the immunoSEQ multiplex PCR assay. From the authors' description of their analysis: A statistical classification framework was built for diagnosing cytomegalovirus status from the catalog of TCR beta chain sequences. As stored in TCRdb, this immuneACCESS dataset retains in-frame rearrangements with V and J assigned. A fraction of the clones does not appear; measured against another copy, unresolved V genes explain less than half of the discrepancy, and the remainder lacks a known reason. The V and J calls and clone size were taken over from that table, and D and trimming were inferred from the DNA. The sample table shows over 70,000 clones, and 90% to 95% are seen once. Roughly 0.63% of the sample is in the top ten clones. A note on this clone: Its antigen remains undetermined. Base-call qualities are not available, and no considerably larger clone is one nucleotide away.

This TCR was recovered from a woman aged 18-29 years in good health and CMV-seronegative. The source material was PBMCs.

The DNA reads TGTGCCTGGAGTATACCGGGTCAGCCCCAGCATTTT. Translation gives CAWSIPGQPQHF. The chain is made from TRBV30 and TRBJ1-5; too little of a D gene remains to name it. Based on the germline V gene (reference sequence), the CDR1 and CDR2 sequences are GTSNPN and SVGIG. The CDR3 runs 12 amino acids, cysteine and phenylalanine included. This entry keeps only the CDR3 DNA: 36 bases, framed from base 1. Between the V and J ends, shortened by 2 bases and 6 bases respectively, the junction contains 8 bases.